The 29 T cell receptor beta chains below all came from one sample that was sequenced in a study of blood T cell repertoires in COVID-19. TCRdb's table, derived via immunoSEQ multiplex PCR, lists solely in-frame clones and lacks some. The profile shows some 200,000 clones, about 80% of them singletons. What was sequenced was peripheral blood. Source of these receptors: a woman in her 50s with active or convalescent COVID-19.

The rearrangement joins TRBV5-3 to TRBJ1-5; 7 bases are shared with TRBD1. TRBV5-3 counts as an open reading frame of uncertain function. The CDR3 length is 16 residues. The trim removed 4 bases at V and 3 bases at J, leaving 10 bases unmatched. Here the CDR3 reads CARSPTTGAPNQPQHF. CDR3 nucleotide sequence: TGTGCCAGAAGCCCTACCACAGGGGCACCCAATCAGCCCCAGCATTTT.

The chain combines TRBV19 with TRBJ1-1, with D tentatively TRBD1 (5 bases). V was trimmed by 5 bases and J by 1 base, leaving 8 bases between them. Germline lookup yields CDR1 LNHDA and CDR2 SQIVND (reference sequence). The CDR3 is made up of 13 amino acids. CDR3 nucleotides: TGTGCCAGTAGTCCAGGGAAGAACACTGAAGCTTTCTTT. This translates into CASSPGKNTEAFF.

The chain carries TRBV3-1 (or the pseudogene TRBV3-2) and TRBJ1-5, with D perhaps TRBD1 (6 bases). Germline lookup yields CDR1 LGHDT and CDR2 YNNKEL (reference sequence). The CDR3 runs 14 residues. The V end was cut by 2 bases, the J end by 4 bases, with 9 bases between. The chain's CDR3 is CASSQRTANQPQHF. The CDR3 DNA sequence: TGTGCCAGCAGCCAAAGGACAGCTAATCAGCCCCAGCATTTT.

The chain uses TRBV5-6 and TRBJ2-3; possibly TRBD2 for D (6 bases). The CDR3 loop spans 15 amino acids. Germline V gene lookup returns CDR1 SGHDT and CDR2 YYEEEE. V gave up 0 bases and J gave up 1 base, with 9 bases separating them. The CDR3 spells CASSLGASGTDTQYF. The CDR3 bases are TGTGCCAGCAGCTTGGGGGCTAGCGGCACAGATACGCAGTATTTT.

The gene calls are TRBV11-2 and TRBJ1-2; D may be TRBD1 (5 bases). Germline V CDR1 and CDR2: SGHAT, FQNNGV. The CDR3 spans 15 residues. V was shortened by 5 bases and J by 4 bases, with 17 bases between the two germline ends. The CDR3 sequence is CASSNYRSRSYGYTF. The DNA for the CDR3 is TGTGCCAGCAGCAACTACAGGTCTCGTAGCTATGGCTACACCTTC.

The chain recombines TRBV5-1 with TRBJ1-3; 7 positions match TRBD1. The germline gives CDR1 SGHRS, CDR2 YFSETQ. V was clipped by 3 bases and J by 6 bases; unmatched bases: 12. The CDR3 sequence is 16 residues long. The CDR3 is CASSWGTTGPENTIYF. The DNA of the CDR3 is TGCGCCAGCAGCTGGGGGACGACAGGGCCGGAAAACACCATATATTTT.

This clone was seen a handful of times. The chain is built from TRBV29-1 and TRBJ1-2, with 8 bases fitting TRBD1. Germline V gene data show CDR1 as SQVTM and CDR2 as ANQGSEA. The CDR3 is 14 amino acids. The J segment lost 1 base and the V segment lost 2 bases, leaving 3 bases of the junction unmatched. CDR3 amino acids: CSVERTGNNYGYTF. In nucleotides, the CDR3 is TGCAGCGTTGAAAGGACAGGGAATAACTATGGCTACACCTTC.

This clone has more than one count but fewer than ten. The chain uses TRBV29-1 and TRBJ1-2; a weak D match, TRBD1 (6 bases). From germline, CDR1 is SQVTM and CDR2 ANQGSEA. This CDR3 region has 12 residues. Trimming removed 4 bases at V and 4 bases at J, with 10 bases between. CDR3 sequence (DNA): TGCAGCGTTGCCCAGGGGATCTATGGCTACACCTTC. Translated, it gives CSVAQGIYGYTF. Complete variable domain (other parts from reference TRBV29-1 and TRBJ1-2): SAVISQKPSRDICQRGTSLTIQCQVDSQVTMMFWYRQQPGQSLTLIATANQGSEATYESGFVIDKFPISRPNLTFSTLTVSNMSPEDSSIYLCSVAQGIYGYTFGSGTRLTVV.

This clone was detected a few times. This chain joins TRBV29-1 and TRBJ2-7; 7 bases are a match to TRBD1. In germline, CDR1 is SQVTM, CDR2 ANQGSEA. The trim removed 6 bases at V and 2 bases at J, leaving 7 bases unmatched. The CDR3 contains 13 residues. The CDR3 here is CSVSPQGAYEQYF. The CDR3 DNA reads as TGCAGCGTCTCTCCGCAGGGGGCCTACGAGCAGTACTTC.

This chain connects TRBV7-9 to TRBJ2-5; perhaps TRBD1 as D (5 bases). This CDR3 is 15 amino acids long. Germline lookup yields CDR1 SEHNR and CDR2 FQNEAQ (reference sequence). V lost 5 bases, J lost 1 base, and 14 bases lay in between. The DNA of the CDR3 is TGTGCCAGCAGCCCACCGCAGGGAACCCAAGAGACCCAGTACTTC. This sequence encodes CASSPPQGTQETQYF. Filled out from reference TRBV7-9 and TRBJ2-5, the complete variable domain reads DTGVSQNPRHKITKRGQNVTFRCDPISEHNRLYWYRQTLGQGPEFLTYFQNEAQLEKSRLLSDRFSAERPKGSFSTLEIQRTEQGDSAMYLCASSPPQGTQETQYFGPGTRLLVL.

Written as DNA, the CDR3 is TGTGCCAGCAGTCGGACTCTCTGGGGCTACGAGCAGTACTTC. Translating it yields CASSRTLWGYEQYF. The chain has TRBV2 and TRBJ2-7; D is perhaps TRBD2 (5 bases). The CDR3 covers 14 residues. Looked up from germline, CDR1 is SNHLY and CDR2 is FYNNEI. Trimming left V 5 bases short and J 3 bases short, with 14 bases between.

This chain's CDR3 is CASRPDRESKNEQFF. DNA for the CDR3: TGTGCCAGCAGACCCGACAGGGAAAGCAAAAATGAGCAGTTCTTC. The chain employs TRBV6-4 and TRBJ2-1; the match to TRBD1 covers 7 bases. Germline CDR1 is MRHNA and CDR2 is SNTAGT. With 6 bases clipped from V and 7 bases from J, the junction kept 12 bases outside the gene matches. This CDR3 is 15 amino acids long.

This rearrangement joins TRBV7-8 to TRBJ1-5; 10 bases line up with TRBD1. The trim removed 3 bases at V and 3 bases at J, leaving 5 bases unmatched. Germline CDR1 and CDR2: SGHVS and FQNEAQ. The CDR3 extends over 16 amino acids. Here the CDR3 reads CASSLDDRGLNQPQHF. The CDR3 nucleotides read TGTGCCAGCAGCTTGGACGACAGGGGGCTCAATCAGCCCCAGCATTTT.

This chain joins TRBV5-5 and TRBJ2-1; 10 bases map to TRBD1. Germline CDR1 and CDR2: SGHKS and YYEKEE (reference sequence). The CDR3 runs to 16 residues. V shed 6 bases and J 6 bases; nucleotides not matched to a gene: 12. The CDR3: CASNPFRDRGGNEQFF. The CDR3 nucleotides read TGTGCCAGCAACCCGTTCCGGGACAGGGGAGGCAATGAGCAGTTCTTC.

This chain links TRBV29-1 with TRBJ1-2, with D uncertain. Deletions cut 7 bases from V and 4 bases from J, with 13 bases between. The germline V gene has CDR1 SQVTM and CDR2 ANQGSEA. This CDR3 has 12 residues. CDR3 loop: CSAGGLSYGYTF. The CDR3, as DNA: TGCAGCGCAGGAGGACTCAGCTATGGCTACACCTTC.

This chain uses TRBV19 with TRBJ2-3; no clear D. V was pared by 6 bases and J by 0 bases, with 16 bases between. The length of the CDR3 is 16 residues. CDR1 is LNHDA and CDR2 is SQIVND in the germline V gene (reference sequence). CDR3 coding DNA: TGTGCCAGTAGAGACCTAGACCGCTCTAGCACAGATACGCAGTATTTT. Translating it yields CASRDLDRSSTDTQYF.

V and J are TRBV7-2 and TRBJ1-1; TRBD1 matches 8 bases. Trimming removed 0 bases from V and 5 bases from J; junction bases left unmatched: 11. Germline CDR1 reads SGHTA; CDR2 reads FQGNSA. The CDR3 has 17 residues. CDR3 protein: CASSLASIVGQGTEAFF. As DNA, the CDR3 is TGTGCCAGCAGCTTAGCGAGTATTGTTGGACAGGGAACTGAAGCTTTCTTT.

The rearrangement uses TRBV6-6 and TRBJ1-5; TRBD1 aligns across 7 bases. The CDR3 length is 15 residues. Trimming took 6 bases from V and 0 from J; bases not matched to a gene: 5. Germline assignment: CDR1 MNHNY and CDR2 SVGAGI (reference sequence). The CDR3 DNA sequence: TGTGCCAGCAGGCACGGGACAGCTAGCAATCAGCCCCAGCATTTT. This translates into CASRHGTASNQPQHF.

V usage is TRBV28 and J usage is TRBJ2-7, with 12 nucleotides matching TRBD2. The CDR3 loop spans 15 amino acids. Germline loops: CDR1 MDHEN, CDR2 SYDVKM. Losses at the gene ends were 6 bases for V and 2 bases for J; bases not matched to a gene: 5. Here the CDR3 DNA reads TGTGCCAGCAGCCCCGGACTAGCGGGACCCTACGAGCAGTACTTC. This codes for CASSPGLAGPYEQYF.

The V gene is TRBV19, the J gene TRBJ2-5; tentative D call: TRBD1 (6 bases). CDR1 is LNHDA and CDR2 is SQIVND in the germline V gene (reference sequence). The CDR3 contains 13 residues. The ends were cut back, 5 bases at V and 2 bases at J, with 9 bases in the middle. CDR3 in DNA: TGTGCCAGTAGTGGACAGAAACAAGAGACCCAGTACTTC. It codes for CASSGQKQETQYF.

The rearrangement uses TRBV7-2 and TRBJ2-3, with 9 bases lining up with TRBD2. The CDR3 sequence is 18 residues long. Trimming cost V 5 bases and J 2 bases; bases outside gene matches: 14. From germline, CDR1 is SGHTA and CDR2 FQGNSA. Here the CDR3 reads CASSPLPTLAGSTDTQYF. In DNA, the CDR3 is TGTGCCAGCAGCCCATTGCCAACTCTAGCGGGATCCACAGATACGCAGTATTTT.

The chain is built from TRBV2 and TRBJ1-3, with no clear D. The length of the CDR3 is 15 residues. Trimming took 7 bases from V and 2 from J, leaving 15 bases between them. Germline assignment: CDR1 SNHLY and CDR2 FYNNEI. The CDR3 is CASKVQTSPGNTIYF. CDR3 DNA sequence: TGTGCCAGCAAGGTACAGACCTCCCCTGGAAACACCATATATTTT.

The chain has TRBV19 and TRBJ1-6; D is ambiguous. This CDR3 is built from 16 residues. V shed 0 bases and J shed 5 bases, with 11 bases lying between them. The germline CDR1 and CDR2 sequences are LNHDA and SQIVND (reference sequence). CDR3 amino acids: CASSIDLGRNNSPLHF. CDR3 in DNA: TGTGCCAGTAGTATAGATCTTGGCAGGAATAATTCACCCCTCCACTTT.

This clone was picked up a small number of times. V and J are TRBV28 and TRBJ1-6; D remains unclear. Between the trimmed V and J ends, which lost 1 base and 8 bases, there was a span of 24 bases. Germline V gene data show CDR1 as MDHEN and CDR2 as SYDVKM. The CDR3 is made up of 19 amino acids. The CDR3, as DNA: TGTGCCAGCAGTTTATCGCCGGGTCTAGGTGCCACCGGGGATTCACCCCTCCACTTT. Its translation: CASSLSPGLGATGDSPLHF. Complete variable domain (other parts from reference TRBV28 and TRBJ1-6): DVKVTQSSRYLVKRTGEKVFLECVQDMDHENMFWYRQDPGLGLRLIYFSYDVKMKEKGDIPEGYSVSREKKERFSLILESASTNQTSMYLCASSLSPGLGATGDSPLHFGNGTRLTVT.

The chain recombines TRBV29-1 with TRBJ1-1, with a weak D call TRBD1 (5 bases). This CDR3 has 12 amino acids. Trimming removed 7 bases from V and 4 bases from J, with 13 bases in between. CDR1 and CDR2 (germline): SQVTM, ANQGSEA. CDR3 protein: CSGTLLTTEAFF. For the CDR3, the DNA is TGCAGCGGGACACTACTAACCACTGAAGCTTTCTTT.

A few counts support this clone. Additional DNA sequences in this sample encode the identical CDR3. This chain connects TRBV7-2 to TRBJ2-5; 7 bases line up with TRBD2. Germline-derived CDR1 and CDR2 are SGHTA and FQGNSA. V trimming: 0 bases; J trimming: 2 bases; junction bases outside the gene matches: 0. The CDR3 has 14 amino acids. The CDR3 nucleotides are TGTGCCAGCAGCTTAGCGGGGGGGCAAGAGACCCAGTACTTC. This gives the protein CASSLAGGQETQYF. Full variable domain (outside the CDR3, taken from reference TRBV7-2 and TRBJ2-5): GAGVSQSPSNKVTEKGKDVELRCDPISGHTALYWYRQSLGQGLEFLIYFQGNSAPDKSGLPSDRFSAERTGGSVSTLTIQRTQQEDSAVYLCASSLAGGQETQYFGPGTRLLVL.

This rearrangement joins TRBV9 to TRBJ2-6; D remains unclear. V gave up 5 bases and J gave up 0 bases, with 12 bases separating them. CDR1 and CDR2 from the germline V gene are SGDLS and YYNGEE. This CDR3 has 16 amino acids. The CDR3 loop reads CASRDKMRSGANVLTF. CDR3 DNA sequence: TGTGCCAGCAGAGACAAAATGCGCTCTGGGGCCAACGTCCTGACTTTC.

The genes are TRBV4-3 and TRBJ2-3; TRBD2 matches 8 bases. V trimming: 4 bases; J trimming: 4 bases; junction bases outside the gene matches: 16. The germline V gene encodes CDR1 LGHNA and CDR2 YSLEER. This CDR3 contains 18 residues. This CDR3 is CASSPTGYLAGLPDTQYF. The CDR3 bases are TGCGCCAGCAGCCCAACCGGATACTTAGCGGGGCTACCAGATACGCAGTATTTT.

This clone appeared a few times. V gene TRBV5-6 combines with J gene TRBJ2-3; TRBD1 matches at 7 bases. Trimming at V came to 0 bases and at J to 6 bases, leaving 7 bases not matched to a gene. The CDR3 runs to 15 residues. Germline loops: CDR1 SGHDT, CDR2 YYEEEE. The CDR3 nucleotides are TGTGCCAGCAGCTTGGAACAGGGGTATGCCGATACGCAGTATTTT. Translation: CASSLEQGYADTQYF.